This T cell receptor (beta chain) emerged from a study of post-analysis software for immune sequencing data. This clonotype was seen only once. Its antigen is unidentified. Germline CDR1 reads SGHTA; CDR2 reads FQGNSA. This CDR3 comprises 13 residues. Deletions cut 4 bases from V and 3 bases from J, with 10 bases between. Included in the TCR beta cDNA libraries were unique molecular identifiers. From the PCR reads, TCRdb called clonotypes with MiXCR, one entry per CDR3 protein. The sample lists about 500,000 distinct CDR3 sequences; around 40% were seen once. Study findings and constraints: Controls showed lower frequencies than patients for a few TRBV segments, and TRBV5-6, TRBV5-1 and TRBV20-1 were among these. For normalized Chao1 diversity, multiple sclerosis patients scored significantly lower than controls did.

The sequence came from a girl under 18 with multiple sclerosis. Sequenced: blood. V usage is TRBV7-2 and J usage is TRBJ2-7; the D is unclear. In DNA form, the CDR3 reads TGTGCCAGCAGCTATACTAATTACTACGAGCAGTACTTC. Protein sequence: CASSYTNYYEQYF.